This TCR beta chain was sequenced in a study of blood T cells in healthy people across ages. The CDR3 is made up of 14 amino acids. CDR1 SGHRS and CDR2 YFSETQ come from the germline V gene. The authors ran a second PCR of 7 to 11 cycles using a sample-barcoded 5' primer and a J-beta primer mix. Via MiXCR, TCRdb re-called the 5' RACE reads, giving one row per CDR3 protein. The sample holds 750,000 or so distinct CDR3 sequences; roughly 25% are singletons and the top ten take more than 8.5%. This clonotype came up a few times. Mismatch with germline at one junction end may stem from a read error. This sample was also put to use in a study of T cells of mothers and their children.

The chain has TRBV5-1 and TRBJ1-3; a possible D gene is TRBD1 (6 bases). The source is a boy aged 5-17 years in good health. Sequencing input: blood. The CDR3 here is CASTLGAKGNTIYF. DNA for the CDR3: TGCGCCAGCACCTTGGGGGCGAAGGGAAACACCATATATTTT. Drawing the rest from reference TRBV5-1 and TRBJ1-3, the complete variable domain is KAGVTQTPRYLIKTRGQQVTLSCSPISGHRSVSWYQQTPGQGLQFLFEYFSETQRNKGNFPGRFSGRQFSNSRSEMNVSTLELGDSALYLCASTLGAKGNTIYFGEGSWLTVV.